One and the same sample provided the 25 T cell receptor beta chains below, sequenced in a study of cytomegalovirus exposure and HLA in healthy donors. Generated by immunoSEQ multiplex PCR, the TCRdb table keeps only in-frame clones and is missing some. This table holds 150,000 to 200,000 clones, just under 85% found once. Sequencing was performed on PBMCs. The receptors here all came from a man aged 25-45 years in good health and CMV-seropositive.

The V call is TRBV27, the J call TRBJ1-1; weak D call: TRBD1 (5 bases). Germline loops: CDR1 MNHEY, CDR2 SMNVEV (reference sequence). This CDR3 has 13 amino acids. The V end was cut by 7 bases, the J end by 1 base, with 10 bases between. The CDR3 sequence is CASMGRENTEAFF. CDR3 nucleotides: TGTGCCAGCATGGGCAGGGAGAACACTGAAGCTTTCTTT.

The J gene is TRBJ1-2, the V gene TRBV6-5; 9 nucleotides align to TRBD1. CDR1 is MNHEY and CDR2 is SVGAGI in the germline V gene. CDR3 length: 13 residues. V trimming: 6 bases; J trimming: 3 bases; junction bases outside the gene matches: 2. The DNA for the CDR3 is TGTGCCAGCAGGTGGACAGGGGACTATGGCTACACCTTC. This encodes CASRWTGDYGYTF.

This clone has only a few counts. The V call is TRBV5-6, the J call TRBJ2-7; D possibly corresponds to TRBD2 (6 bases). The CDR3 spans 13 residues. The germline gives CDR1 SGHDT, CDR2 YYEEEE. V dropped 6 bases and J dropped 4 bases, with 14 bases sitting between them. CDR3 loop: CASTLSGRYEQYF. CDR3 nucleotides: TGTGCCAGCACCCTCAGCGGGCGTTACGAGCAGTACTTC.

A word on this clone: At one end, the junction sequence differs from germline, possibly due to a read error. The chain employs TRBV7-7 and TRBJ1-3, with 7 bases identical to TRBD1. Germline loops: CDR1 SSHAT, CDR2 FNYEAQ (reference sequence). The CDR3 contains 14 residues. This CDR3 reads CASSTGTAGNTIYF. In DNA, the CDR3 is TGTGCTAGCAGCACCGGGACAGCTGGAAACACCATATATTTT.

The chain is built from TRBV19 and TRBJ2-5, with 7 bases identical to TRBD1. CDR1 and CDR2 from the germline V gene are LNHDA and SQIVND (reference sequence). With V trimmed by 1 base and J by 3 bases, 8 bases remained unmatched. The CDR3 is 16 residues long. The CDR3: CASSIVRGRFEETQYF. The CDR3 DNA reads as TGTGCCAGTAGTATAGTTAGGGGGCGGTTTGAAGAGACCCAGTACTTC.

Here the CDR3 reads CASSHLKTGGDYGYTF. CDR3 sequence (DNA): TGCGCCAGCAGCCACCTCAAGACAGGGGGCGACTATGGCTACACCTTC. V usage is TRBV4-3 and J usage is TRBJ1-2; 10 nucleotides align to TRBD1. Trimming at V came to 3 bases and at J to 3 bases, leaving 7 bases not matched to a gene. Germline assignment: CDR1 LGHNA and CDR2 YSLEER. The CDR3 runs 16 residues.

V and J are TRBV5-1 and TRBJ2-1, with TRBD2 matching over 9 bases. The V and J ends lost 0 bases and 9 bases, in that order; junction bases with no gene match: 7. CDR3 size: 15 residues. Germline lookup yields CDR1 SGHRS and CDR2 YFSETQ. In nucleotides, the CDR3 is TGCGCCAGCAGCTTGGGGGTGCTAGCGGGGACTGAGCAGTTCTTC. As protein: CASSLGVLAGTEQFF.

Remarks on this clone: One end of the junction does not line up with germline, which may come from a read error. The chain has TRBV4-3 and TRBJ1-6, with a tentative D call TRBD1 (6 bases). This CDR3 spans 15 amino acids. Germline V gene lookup returns CDR1 LGHNA and CDR2 YSLEER. The CDR3 DNA reads TGCGCCAGCACCCAAGCCCCAGGGGTTGATTCACCCCTCCACTTT. This codes for CASTQAPGVDSPLHF.

This clone was observed once. The chain has TRBV30 and TRBJ1-6; D remains ambiguous. The CDR3 is made up of 14 amino acids. V lost 2 bases, J lost 5 bases, and 10 bases lay in between. From germline, CDR1 is GTSNPN and CDR2 SVGIG (reference sequence). In nucleotides, the CDR3 is TGTGCCTGGAGTCAAGGGCGGGATAATTCACCCCTCCACTTT. Amino acid sequence: CAWSQGRDNSPLHF.

This chain uses TRBV6-5 with TRBJ2-3, with TRBD2 identical over 10 bases. CDR1 and CDR2 (germline): MNHEY, SVGAGI. The CDR3 runs 15 residues. J was trimmed by 5 bases and V by 7 bases; bases with no gene match: 9. DNA of the CDR3: TGTGCCAGCACTCGGAGCGGGGGGGATGTAGATACGCAGTATTTT. This codes for CASTRSGGDVDTQYF.

There are a few counts of this clone. This chain connects TRBV6-6 to TRBJ1-3; tentatively, D is TRBD1 (5 bases). Germline V lookup: CDR1 MNHNY, CDR2 SVGAGI (reference sequence). This CDR3 is built from 11 residues. CDR3 in DNA: TGTGCAGCAGGGTATGGAAACACCATATATTTT. Translated, it gives CAAGYGNTIYF.

This clone occurred once. The genes are TRBV4-3 and TRBJ1-1; D not certain. Between the trimmed V and J ends, which lost 1 base and 7 bases, there was a span of 7 bases. The length of the CDR3 is 12 residues. Germline V gene lookup returns CDR1 LGHNA and CDR2 YSLEER. The CDR3 is CASSQGSREAFF. CDR3 sequence (DNA): TGCGCCAGCAGCCAAGGTAGTCGTGAAGCTTTCTTT.

The J gene is TRBJ2-5, the V gene TRBV7-3; 10 bases are a match to TRBD2. Looked up from germline, CDR1 is SGHTA and CDR2 is FQGTGA. CDR3 length: 15 residues. Trimming removed 4 bases from V and 4 bases from J; junction bases left unmatched: 6. In DNA, the CDR3 is TGTGCCAGCAGCTCTAGCGGGGGTAGGGGAGAGACCCAGTACTTC. Translated: CASSSSGGRGETQYF.

In this sample, this clone turned up a few times. The rearrangement uses TRBV29-1 and TRBJ1-6, with D possibly matching TRBD1 (6 bases). Per the germline V gene, CDR1 is SQVTM and CDR2 is ANQGSEA. The CDR3 runs 13 residues. V was trimmed by 6 bases and J by 8 bases, leaving 14 bases between them. The CDR3 nucleotides read TGCAGCGTAGGCCAGGGGCTCGATTCACCCCTCCACTTT. Amino acid sequence: CSVGQGLDSPLHF.

The count of this clone is one. The chain carries TRBV2 and TRBJ2-5; 9 bases map to TRBD2. V trimming: 7 bases; J trimming: 2 bases; junction bases outside the gene matches: 8. Germline values: CDR1 SNHLY, CDR2 FYNNEI. There are 15 residues in the CDR3. The CDR3 region is CASILPAGGQETQYF. CDR3 coding DNA: TGTGCCAGCATCTTGCCAGCGGGGGGACAAGAGACCCAGTACTTC.

The V call is TRBV4-1, the J call TRBJ2-5; 16 bases are a match to TRBD2. The CDR3 has 16 residues. Per germline, CDR1 MGHRA and CDR2 YSYEKL. The ends lost 7 bases at V and 5 bases at J; junction bases unmatched: 7. CDR3 DNA sequence: TGCGCCAGCAAAGGGACTAGCGGGGGGGGCCATGAGACCCAGTACTTC. This gives the protein CASKGTSGGGHETQYF.

The chain has TRBV5-1 and TRBJ2-3; maybe TRBD2 (6 bases). The CDR3 length is 15 residues. Looked up from germline, CDR1 is SGHRS and CDR2 is YFSETQ. V shed 0 bases and J shed 4 bases, with 12 bases lying between them. The DNA of the CDR3 is TGCGCCAGCAGCTTGGAAGGGAGGATTGCAGATACGCAGTATTTT. Translation: CASSLEGRIADTQYF.

This clone appeared a single time. Here the CDR3 reads CASSPYFSPLHF. The CDR3 region has the DNA TGTGCCAGCAGTCCATACTTTTCACCCCTCCACTTT. The chain is built from TRBV6-5 and TRBJ1-6; D ambiguous. Trimming left V 5 bases short and J 9 bases short, with 8 bases between. CDR1 and CDR2 (germline): MNHEY, SVGAGI. The length of the CDR3 is 12 residues.

Only a few counts were recorded for this clone. The chain has TRBV19 and TRBJ1-6; D uncertain. This CDR3 has 14 amino acids. V was trimmed by 1 base and J by 10 bases, leaving 11 bases between them. Germline CDR1 LNHDA, CDR2 SQIVND (reference sequence). CDR3 region: CASSIVLNHSPLHF. The DNA of the CDR3 is TGTGCCAGTAGTATAGTTCTAAACCACTCACCCCTCCACTTT.

The chain is built from TRBV11-2 and TRBJ2-5; D not resolved. The germline gives CDR1 SGHAT, CDR2 FQNNGV. The CDR3 is made up of 14 amino acids. Trimming took off 0 bases at V and 2 bases at J, with 7 bases between the two ends. CDR3 nucleotide sequence: TGTGCCAGCAGCTTAGATTGGCAGCAAGAGACCCAGTACTTC. Translating gives CASSLDWQQETQYF.

The chain couples TRBV7-9 to TRBJ1-2; 10 nucleotides match TRBD1. V dropped 7 bases and J dropped 8; count of bases not matched to a gene: 16. The CDR3 loop spans 16 amino acids. Germline values: CDR1 SEHNR, CDR2 FQNEAQ (reference sequence). The CDR3 nucleotides are TGTGCCAGCAACTCGGTGGGGACAGGGGAAAGTGGGGGCTACACCTTC. The encoded protein is CASNSVGTGESGGYTF.

This chain connects TRBV4-3 to TRBJ2-2; TRBD2 matches 10 bases. The germline CDR1 and CDR2 sequences are LGHNA and YSLEER. This CDR3 is built from 18 residues. Losses at the gene ends were 0 bases for V and 4 bases for J; bases not matched to a gene: 8. The CDR3 spells CASSQEEAGGPGTGELFF. The CDR3 coding sequence is TGCGCCAGCAGCCAAGAAGAAGCGGGGGGGCCAGGCACCGGGGAGCTGTTTTTT.

J is TRBJ1-5 and V is TRBV30; 11 bases match TRBD1. Unmatched junction bases numbered 6, after V lost 7 bases and J lost 7 bases. From germline, CDR1 is GTSNPN and CDR2 SVGIG (reference sequence). The CDR3 length is 13 residues. The CDR3 loop is CAYSDRGQQPQHF. CDR3 nucleotide sequence: TGTGCCTATTCGGACAGGGGGCAACAGCCCCAGCATTTT. The full variable domain, completed using reference TRBV30 and TRBJ1-5, is SQTIHQWPATLVQPVGSPLSLECTVEGTSNPNLYWYRQAAGRGLQLLFYSVGIGQISSEVPQNLSASRPQDRQFILSSKKLLLSDSGFYLCAYSDRGQQPQHFGDGTRLSIL.

The rearrangement links TRBV7-8 to TRBJ1-2; D possibly corresponds to TRBD1 (6 bases). This CDR3 contains 15 residues. Germline CDR1 and CDR2: SGHVS and FQNEAQ. The V end was cut by 4 bases, the J end by 0 bases, with 12 bases between. CDR3 loop: CASSSRTAANYGYTF. The CDR3 nucleotides read TGTGCCAGCAGCTCCAGGACAGCCGCTAACTATGGCTACACCTTC.

This clone was recorded once. This chain connects TRBV30 to TRBJ2-4; a weak D match, TRBD2 (5 bases). CDR1 and CDR2 (germline): GTSNPN, SVGIG (reference sequence). With 3 bases removed from V and 0 bases from J, the gap between germline ends came to 12 bases. This CDR3 has 15 amino acids. The CDR3 sequence is CAWRRRGLAKNIQYF. CDR3 DNA: TGTGCCTGGAGGCGTCGGGGTCTAGCCAAAAACATTCAGTACTTC.